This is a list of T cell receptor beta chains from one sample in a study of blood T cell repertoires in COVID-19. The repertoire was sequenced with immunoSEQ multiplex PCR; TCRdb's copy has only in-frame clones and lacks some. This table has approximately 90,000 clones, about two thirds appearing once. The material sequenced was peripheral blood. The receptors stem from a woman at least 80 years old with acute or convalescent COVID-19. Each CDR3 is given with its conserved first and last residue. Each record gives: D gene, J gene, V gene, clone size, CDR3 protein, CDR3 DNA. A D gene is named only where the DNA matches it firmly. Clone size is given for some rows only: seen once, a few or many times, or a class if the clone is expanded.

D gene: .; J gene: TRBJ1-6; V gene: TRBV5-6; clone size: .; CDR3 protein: CASSLDTGGSPLHF; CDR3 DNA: TGTGCCAGCAGCTTGGATACAGGTGGTTCACCCCTCCACTTT
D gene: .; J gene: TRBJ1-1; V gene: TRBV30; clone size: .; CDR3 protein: CAWRAGGDTEAFF; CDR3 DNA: TGTGCCTGGAGGGCGGGGGGGGACACTGAAGCTTTCTTT
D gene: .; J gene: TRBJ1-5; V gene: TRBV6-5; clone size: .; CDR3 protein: CASGESYQPQHF; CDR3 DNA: TGTGCATCGGGGGAGTCTTATCAGCCCCAGCATTTT
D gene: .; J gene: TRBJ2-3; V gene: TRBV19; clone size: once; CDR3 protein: CASTTGQRDTQYF; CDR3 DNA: TGTGCCAGTACCACGGGACAAAGGGATACGCAGTATTTT
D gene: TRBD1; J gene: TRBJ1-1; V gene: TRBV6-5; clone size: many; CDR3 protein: CASSSLDRVPEAFF; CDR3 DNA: TGTGCCAGCAGTTCCTTGGACAGGGTCCCTGAAGCTTTCTTT
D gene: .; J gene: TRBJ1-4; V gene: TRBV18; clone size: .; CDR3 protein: CASSPSTNEKLFF; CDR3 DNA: TGTGCCAGCTCACCCTCAACTAATGAAAAACTGTTTTTT
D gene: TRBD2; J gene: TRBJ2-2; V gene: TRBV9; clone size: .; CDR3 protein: CASSPRDYSNTGELFF; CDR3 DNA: TGTGCCAGCAGCCCCCGGGACTATTCGAACACCGGGGAGCTGTTTTTT
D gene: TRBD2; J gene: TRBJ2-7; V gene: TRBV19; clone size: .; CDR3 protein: CASSKAHQAGREQYF; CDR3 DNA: TGTGCCAGTAGTAAAGCCCACCAAGCGGGGCGGGAGCAGTACTTC
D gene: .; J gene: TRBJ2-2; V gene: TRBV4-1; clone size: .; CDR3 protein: CASSLWTGRANTGELFF; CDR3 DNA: TGCGCCAGCAGCCTCTGGACAGGGAGGGCGAACACCGGGGAGCTGTTTTTT
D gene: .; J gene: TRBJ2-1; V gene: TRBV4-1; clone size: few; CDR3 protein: CASSQDTPRLHPGDEQFF; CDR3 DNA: TGCGCCAGCAGCCAAGATACCCCGAGGCTCCACCCCGGCGATGAGCAGTTCTTC
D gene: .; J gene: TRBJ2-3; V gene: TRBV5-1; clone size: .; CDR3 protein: CASSIQSTDTQYF; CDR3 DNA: TGCGCCAGCAGCATACAGTCCACAGATACGCAGTATTTT
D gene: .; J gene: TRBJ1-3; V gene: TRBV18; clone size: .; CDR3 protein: CASSQVQQPGNTIYF; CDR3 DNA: TGTGCCAGCTCGCAAGTACAGCAACCAGGAAACACCATATATTTT
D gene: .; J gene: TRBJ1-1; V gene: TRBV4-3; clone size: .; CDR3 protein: CASSQDIWRAEGAFF; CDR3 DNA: TGCGCCAGCAGCCAAGATATCTGGCGGGCGGAGGGAGCTTTCTTT
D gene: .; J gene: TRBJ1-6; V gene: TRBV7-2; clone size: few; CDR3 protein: CASSLYYMASPLHF; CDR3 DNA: TGTGCCAGCAGCTTATATTACATGGCTTCACCCCTCCACTTT
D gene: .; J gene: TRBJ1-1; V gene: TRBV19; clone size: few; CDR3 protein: CASSPRVMNTEAFF; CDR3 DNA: TGTGCCAGTAGCCCGAGGGTCATGAACACTGAAGCTTTCTTT
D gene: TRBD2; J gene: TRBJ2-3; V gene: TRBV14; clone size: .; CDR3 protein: CASSQETSGGADTQYF; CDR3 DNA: TGTGCCAGCAGCCAAGAGACTAGCGGGGGGGCAGATACGCAGTATTTT
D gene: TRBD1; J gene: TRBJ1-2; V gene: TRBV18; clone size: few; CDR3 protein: CASSLGQGTYGYTF; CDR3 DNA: TGTGCCAGCTCCCTGGGACAGGGGACCTATGGCTACACCTTC
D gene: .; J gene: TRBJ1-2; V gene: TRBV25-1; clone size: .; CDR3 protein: CASSEGGGGPNYGYTF; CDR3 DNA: TGTGCCAGCAGTGAGGGAGGGGGGGGCCCTAACTATGGCTACACCTTC
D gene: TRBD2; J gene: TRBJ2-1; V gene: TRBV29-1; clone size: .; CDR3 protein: CSVAGLVGNEQFF; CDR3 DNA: TGCAGCGTTGCCGGACTAGTAGGCAATGAGCAGTTCTTC
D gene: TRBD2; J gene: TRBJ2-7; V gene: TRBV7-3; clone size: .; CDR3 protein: CASRKLAGGGYEQYF; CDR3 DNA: TGTGCCAGCAGGAAACTAGCGGGGGGCGGATACGAGCAGTACTTC
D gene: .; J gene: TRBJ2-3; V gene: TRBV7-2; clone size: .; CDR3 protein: CASSPRRITDTQYF; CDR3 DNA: TGTGCCAGCAGCCCTAGAAGAATCACAGATACGCAGTATTTT
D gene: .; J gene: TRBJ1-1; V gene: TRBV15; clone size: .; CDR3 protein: CATSRGSGGANTEAFF; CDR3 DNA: TGTGCCACCAGCAGAGGGTCCGGGGGGGCCAACACTGAAGCTTTCTTT
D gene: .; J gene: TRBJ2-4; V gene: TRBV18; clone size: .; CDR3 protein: CASSEARVDIQYF; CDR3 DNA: TGTGCCAGCTCAGAGGCCCGGGTGGACATTCAGTACTTC
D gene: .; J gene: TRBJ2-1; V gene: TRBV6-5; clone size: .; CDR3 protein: CASSYSWRVGYNEQFF; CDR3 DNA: TGTGCCAGCAGTTACTCATGGAGGGTTGGGTACAATGAGCAGTTCTTC
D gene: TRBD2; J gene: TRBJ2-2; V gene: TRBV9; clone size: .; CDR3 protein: CASSLATSGGTGELFF; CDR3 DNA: TGTGCCAGCAGCCTAGCCACTAGCGGGGGGACCGGGGAGCTGTTTTTT
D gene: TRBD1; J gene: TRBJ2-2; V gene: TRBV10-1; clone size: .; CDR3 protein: CASTRQGPDANTGELFF; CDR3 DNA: TGCGCCAGCACACGACAGGGCCCCGACGCGAACACCGGGGAGCTGTTTTTT
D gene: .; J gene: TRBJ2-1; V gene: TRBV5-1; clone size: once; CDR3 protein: CASSPSGYEQFF; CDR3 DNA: TGCGCCAGCAGCCCTTCGGGGTACGAGCAGTTCTTC
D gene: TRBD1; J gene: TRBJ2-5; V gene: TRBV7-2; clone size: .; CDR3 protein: CASSSGQPGETQYF; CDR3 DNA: TGTGCCAGCAGCTCGGGACAGCCGGGAGAGACCCAGTACTTC
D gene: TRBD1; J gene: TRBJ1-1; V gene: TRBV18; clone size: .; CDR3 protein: CASSPAGGVTEAFF; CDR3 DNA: TGTGCCAGCTCACCGGCAGGGGGAGTCACTGAAGCTTTCTTT
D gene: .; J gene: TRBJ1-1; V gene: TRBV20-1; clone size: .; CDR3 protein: CSARQGMWAFF; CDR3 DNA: TGCAGTGCTAGACAGGGTATGTGGGCTTTCTTT
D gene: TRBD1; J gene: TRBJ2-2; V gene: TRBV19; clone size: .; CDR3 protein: CASSKQGASTGELFF; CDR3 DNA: TGTGCCAGTAGTAAACAGGGGGCGAGTACCGGGGAGCTGTTTTTT
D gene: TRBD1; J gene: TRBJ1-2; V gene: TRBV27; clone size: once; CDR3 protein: CASSLGTGPYGYTF; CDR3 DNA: TGTGCCAGCAGTCTCGGGACAGGTCCTTATGGCTACACCTTC
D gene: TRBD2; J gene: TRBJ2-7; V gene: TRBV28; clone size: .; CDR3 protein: CASSLNGRSTSF; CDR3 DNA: TGTGCCAGCAGTTTGAACGGGAGGTCAACCTCATTC
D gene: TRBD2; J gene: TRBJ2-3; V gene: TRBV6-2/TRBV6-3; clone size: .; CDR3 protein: CASSAGTSALTDTQYF; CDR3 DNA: TGTGCCAGCAGTGCCGGGACTAGCGCCCTCACAGATACGCAGTATTTT
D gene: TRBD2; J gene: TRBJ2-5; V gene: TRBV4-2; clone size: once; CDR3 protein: CASSQELAGLQETQYF; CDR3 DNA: TGTGCCAGCAGCCAAGAGCTAGCGGGGCTACAAGAGACCCAGTACTTC
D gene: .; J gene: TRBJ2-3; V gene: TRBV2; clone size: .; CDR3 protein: CASSALVDTQYF; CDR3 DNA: TGTGCCAGCAGTGCCCTCGTGGATACGCAGTATTTT
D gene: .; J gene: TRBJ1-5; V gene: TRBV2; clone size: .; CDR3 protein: CASRGTGLQPQHF; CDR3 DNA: TGTGCCAGCAGGGGTACGGGTCTGCAGCCCCAGCATTTT